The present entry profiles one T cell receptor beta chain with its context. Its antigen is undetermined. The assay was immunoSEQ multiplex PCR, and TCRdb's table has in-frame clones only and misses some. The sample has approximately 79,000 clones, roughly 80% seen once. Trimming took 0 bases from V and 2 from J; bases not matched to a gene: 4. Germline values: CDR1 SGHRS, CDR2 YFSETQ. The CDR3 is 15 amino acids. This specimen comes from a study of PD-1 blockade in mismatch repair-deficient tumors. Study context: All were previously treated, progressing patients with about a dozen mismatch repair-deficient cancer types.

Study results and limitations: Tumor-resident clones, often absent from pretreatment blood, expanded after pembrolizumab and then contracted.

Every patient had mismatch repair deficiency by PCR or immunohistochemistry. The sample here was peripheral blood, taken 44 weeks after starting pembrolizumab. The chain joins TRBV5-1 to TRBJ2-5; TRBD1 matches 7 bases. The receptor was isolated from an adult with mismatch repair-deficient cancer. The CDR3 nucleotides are TGCGCCAGCAGCTTGGCCGGGACAGTACAAGAGACCCAGTACTTC. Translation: CASSLAGTVQETQYF.